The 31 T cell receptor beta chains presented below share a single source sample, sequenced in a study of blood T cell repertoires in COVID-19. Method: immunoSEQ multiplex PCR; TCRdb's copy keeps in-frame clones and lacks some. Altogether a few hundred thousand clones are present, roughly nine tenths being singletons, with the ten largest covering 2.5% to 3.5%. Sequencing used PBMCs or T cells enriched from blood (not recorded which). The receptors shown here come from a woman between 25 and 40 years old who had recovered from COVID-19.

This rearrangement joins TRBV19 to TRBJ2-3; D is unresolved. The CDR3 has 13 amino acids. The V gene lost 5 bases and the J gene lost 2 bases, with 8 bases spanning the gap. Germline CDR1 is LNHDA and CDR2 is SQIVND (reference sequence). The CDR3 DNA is TGTGCCAGTAGTTACACTAACACAGATACGCAGTATTTT. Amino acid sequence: CASSYTNTDTQYF. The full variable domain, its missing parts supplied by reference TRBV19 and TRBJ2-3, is DGGITQSPKYLFRKEGQNVTLSCEQNLNHDAMYWYRQDPGQGLRLIYYSQIVNDFQKGDIAEGYSVSREKKESFPLTVTSAQKNPTAFYLCASSYTNTDTQYFGPGTRLTVL.

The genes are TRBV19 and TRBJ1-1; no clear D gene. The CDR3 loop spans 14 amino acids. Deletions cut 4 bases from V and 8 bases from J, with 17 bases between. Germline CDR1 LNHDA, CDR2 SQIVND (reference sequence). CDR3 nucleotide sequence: TGTGCCAGTAGTAGAGGGAGGGTGAAGGTGGAAGCTTTCTTT. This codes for CASSRGRVKVEAFF. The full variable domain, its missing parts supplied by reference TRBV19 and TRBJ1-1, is DGGITQSPKYLFRKEGQNVTLSCEQNLNHDAMYWYRQDPGQGLRLIYYSQIVNDFQKGDIAEGYSVSREKKESFPLTVTSAQKNPTAFYLCASSRGRVKVEAFFGQGTRLTVV.

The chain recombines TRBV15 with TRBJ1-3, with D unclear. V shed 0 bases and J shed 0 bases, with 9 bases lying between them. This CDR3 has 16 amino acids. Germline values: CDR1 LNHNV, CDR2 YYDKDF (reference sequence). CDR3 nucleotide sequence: TGTGCCACCAGCAGAGATTTGGCTAGCTCTGGAAACACCATATATTTT. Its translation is CATSRDLASSGNTIYF. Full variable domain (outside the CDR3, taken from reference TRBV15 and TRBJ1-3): DAMVIQNPRYQVTQFGKPVTLSCSQTLNHNVMYWYQQKSSQAPKLLFHYYDKDFNNEADTPDNFQSRRPNTSFCFLDIRSPGLGDTAMYLCATSRDLASSGNTIYFGEGSWLTVV.

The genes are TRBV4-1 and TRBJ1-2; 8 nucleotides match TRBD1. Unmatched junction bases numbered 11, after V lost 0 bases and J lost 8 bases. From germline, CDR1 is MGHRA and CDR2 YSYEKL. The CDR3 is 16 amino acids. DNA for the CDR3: TGCGCCAGCAGCCAAGATCTTCGGGGACAGGAACGAGGCTACACCTTC. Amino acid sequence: CASSQDLRGQERGYTF.

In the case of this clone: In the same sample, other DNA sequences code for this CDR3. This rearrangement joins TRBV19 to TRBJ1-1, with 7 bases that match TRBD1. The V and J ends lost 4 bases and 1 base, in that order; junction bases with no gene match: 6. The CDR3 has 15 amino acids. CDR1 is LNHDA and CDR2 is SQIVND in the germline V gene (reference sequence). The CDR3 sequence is CASSTPGQRNTEAFF. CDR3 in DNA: TGTGCCAGTAGTACTCCGGGACAGCGGAACACTGAAGCTTTCTTT.

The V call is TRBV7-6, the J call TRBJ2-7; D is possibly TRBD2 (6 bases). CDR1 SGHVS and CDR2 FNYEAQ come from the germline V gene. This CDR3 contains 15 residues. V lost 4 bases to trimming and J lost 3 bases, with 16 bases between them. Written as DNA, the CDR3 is TGTGCCAGCAGCTGGGGGGACCTTATCGGCTACGAGCAGTACTTC. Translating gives CASSWGDLIGYEQYF.

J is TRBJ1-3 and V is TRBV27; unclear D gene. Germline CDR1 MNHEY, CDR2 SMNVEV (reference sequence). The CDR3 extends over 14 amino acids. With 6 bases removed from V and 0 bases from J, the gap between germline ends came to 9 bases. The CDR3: CASSLGPSGNTIYF. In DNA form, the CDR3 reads TGTGCCAGCAGCTTGGGCCCCTCTGGAAACACCATATATTTT.

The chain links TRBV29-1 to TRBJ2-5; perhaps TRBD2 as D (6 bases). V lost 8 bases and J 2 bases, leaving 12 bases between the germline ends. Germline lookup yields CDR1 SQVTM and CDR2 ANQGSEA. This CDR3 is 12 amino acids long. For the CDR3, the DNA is TGCAGCACCAGCCGGGGGCAAGAGACCCAGTACTTC. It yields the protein CSTSRGQETQYF.

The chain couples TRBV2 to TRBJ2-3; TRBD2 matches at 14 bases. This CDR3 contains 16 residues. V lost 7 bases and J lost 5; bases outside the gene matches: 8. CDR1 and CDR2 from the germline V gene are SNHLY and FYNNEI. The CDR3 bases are TGTGCCAGCACCGGGACTAGCGGGAGCTCTCAAGATACGCAGTATTTT. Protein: CASTGTSGSSQDTQYF. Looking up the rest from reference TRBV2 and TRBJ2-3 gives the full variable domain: EPEVTQTPSHQVTQMGQEVILRCVPISNHLYFYWYRQILGQKVEFLVSFYNNEISEKSEIFDDQFSVERPDGSNFTLKIRSTKLEDSAMYFCASTGTSGSSQDTQYFGPGTRLTVL.

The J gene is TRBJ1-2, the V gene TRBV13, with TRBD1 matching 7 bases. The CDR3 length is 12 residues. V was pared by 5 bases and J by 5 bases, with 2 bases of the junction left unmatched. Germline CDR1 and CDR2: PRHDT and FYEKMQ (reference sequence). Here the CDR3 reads CASSGTEYGYTF. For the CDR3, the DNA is TGTGCCAGCAGCGGGACAGAGTATGGCTACACCTTC. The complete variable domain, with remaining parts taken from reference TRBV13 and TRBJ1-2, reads AAGVIQSPRHLIKEKRETATLKCYPIPRHDTVYWYQQGPGQDPQFLISFYEKMQSDKGSIPDRFSAQQFSDYHSELNMSSLELGDSALYFCASSGTEYGYTFGSGTRLTVV.

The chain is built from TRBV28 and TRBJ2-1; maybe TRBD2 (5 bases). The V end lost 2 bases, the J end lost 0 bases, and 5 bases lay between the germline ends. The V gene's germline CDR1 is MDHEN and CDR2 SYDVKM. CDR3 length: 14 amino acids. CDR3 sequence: CASSLEGSYNEQFF. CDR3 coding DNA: TGTGCCAGCAGTTTAGAGGGCTCCTACAATGAGCAGTTCTTC.

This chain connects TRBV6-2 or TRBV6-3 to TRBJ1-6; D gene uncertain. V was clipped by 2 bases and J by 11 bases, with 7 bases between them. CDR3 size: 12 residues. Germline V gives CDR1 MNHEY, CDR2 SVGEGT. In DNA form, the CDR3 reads TGTGCCAGCAGTTACCCGGGAACACCCCTCCACTTT. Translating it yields CASSYPGTPLHF.

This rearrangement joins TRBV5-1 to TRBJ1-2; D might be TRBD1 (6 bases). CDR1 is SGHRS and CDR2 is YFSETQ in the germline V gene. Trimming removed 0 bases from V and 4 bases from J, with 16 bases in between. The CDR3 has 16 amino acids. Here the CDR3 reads CASSLGDKTPIYGYTF. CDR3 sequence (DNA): TGCGCCAGCAGCTTGGGGGACAAAACTCCCATCTATGGCTACACCTTC.

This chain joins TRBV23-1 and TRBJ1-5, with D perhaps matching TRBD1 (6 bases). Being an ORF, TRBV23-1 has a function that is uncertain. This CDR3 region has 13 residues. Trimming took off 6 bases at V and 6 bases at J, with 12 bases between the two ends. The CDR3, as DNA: TGCGCCAGCAGCCGGGGACATCGTCAGCCCCAGCATTTT. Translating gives CASSRGHRQPQHF.

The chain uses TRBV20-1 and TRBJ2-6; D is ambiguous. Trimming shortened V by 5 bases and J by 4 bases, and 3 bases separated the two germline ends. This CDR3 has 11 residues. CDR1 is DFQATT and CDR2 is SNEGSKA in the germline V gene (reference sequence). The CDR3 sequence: CSAEGANVLTF. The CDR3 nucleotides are TGCAGTGCTGAGGGGGCCAACGTCCTGACTTTC.

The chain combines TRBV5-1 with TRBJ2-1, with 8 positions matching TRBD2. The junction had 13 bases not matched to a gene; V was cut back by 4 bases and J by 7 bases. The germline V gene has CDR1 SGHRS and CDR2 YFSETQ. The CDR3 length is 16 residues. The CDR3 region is CASSPPGTRSTNEQFF. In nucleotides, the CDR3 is TGCGCCAGCAGCCCTCCCGGGACTAGGTCTACAAATGAGCAGTTCTTC.

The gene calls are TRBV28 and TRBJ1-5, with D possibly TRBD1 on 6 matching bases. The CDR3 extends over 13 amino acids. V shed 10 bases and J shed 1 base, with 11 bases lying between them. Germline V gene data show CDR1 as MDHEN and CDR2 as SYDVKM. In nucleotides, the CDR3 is TGTGCCATAAAACAGGGAAGCAATCAGCCCCAGCATTTT. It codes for CAIKQGSNQPQHF.

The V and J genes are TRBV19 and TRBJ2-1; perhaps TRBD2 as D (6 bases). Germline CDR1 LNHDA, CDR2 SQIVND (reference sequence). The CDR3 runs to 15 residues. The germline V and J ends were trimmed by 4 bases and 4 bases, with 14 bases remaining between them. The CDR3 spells CASSTGLGPYNEQFF. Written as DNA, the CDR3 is TGTGCCAGTAGTACGGGACTCGGGCCTTACAATGAGCAGTTCTTC.

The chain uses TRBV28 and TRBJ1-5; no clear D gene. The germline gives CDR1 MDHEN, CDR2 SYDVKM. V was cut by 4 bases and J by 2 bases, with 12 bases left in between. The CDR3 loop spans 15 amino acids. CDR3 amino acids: CASSWEAYGNQPQHF. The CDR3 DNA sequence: TGTGCCAGCAGTTGGGAGGCCTATGGCAATCAGCCCCAGCATTTT.

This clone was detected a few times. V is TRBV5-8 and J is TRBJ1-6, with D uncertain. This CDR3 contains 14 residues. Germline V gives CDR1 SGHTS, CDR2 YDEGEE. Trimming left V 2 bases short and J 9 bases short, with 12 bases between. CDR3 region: CASSFAGIGSPLHF. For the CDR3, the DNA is TGTGCCAGCAGCTTCGCAGGCATAGGTTCACCCCTCCACTTT.

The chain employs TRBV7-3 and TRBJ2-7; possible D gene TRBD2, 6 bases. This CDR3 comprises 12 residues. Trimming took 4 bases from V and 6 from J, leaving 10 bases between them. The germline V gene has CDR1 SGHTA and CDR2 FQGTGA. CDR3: CASSYPGGEQYF. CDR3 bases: TGTGCCAGCAGCTACCCCGGGGGCGAGCAGTACTTC.

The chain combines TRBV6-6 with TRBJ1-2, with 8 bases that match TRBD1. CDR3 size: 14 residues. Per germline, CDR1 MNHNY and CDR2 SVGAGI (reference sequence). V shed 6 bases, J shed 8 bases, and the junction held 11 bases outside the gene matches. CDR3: CASSPSPGGAGYTF. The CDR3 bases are TGTGCCAGCAGCCCTTCTCCAGGGGGCGCCGGCTACACCTTC.

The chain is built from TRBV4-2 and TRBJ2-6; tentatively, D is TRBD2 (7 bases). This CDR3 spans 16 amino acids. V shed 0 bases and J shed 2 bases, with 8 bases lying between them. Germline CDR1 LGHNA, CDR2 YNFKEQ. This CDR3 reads CASSQEGGPGANVLTF. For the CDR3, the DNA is TGTGCCAGCAGCCAAGAGGGGGGGCCTGGGGCCAACGTCCTGACTTTC.

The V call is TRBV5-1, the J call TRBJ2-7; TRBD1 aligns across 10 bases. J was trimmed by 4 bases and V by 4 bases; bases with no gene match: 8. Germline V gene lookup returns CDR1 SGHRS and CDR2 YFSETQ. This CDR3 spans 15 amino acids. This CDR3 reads CASSITGTGVYEQYF. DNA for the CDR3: TGCGCCAGCAGCATTACCGGGACAGGGGTGTACGAGCAGTACTTC.

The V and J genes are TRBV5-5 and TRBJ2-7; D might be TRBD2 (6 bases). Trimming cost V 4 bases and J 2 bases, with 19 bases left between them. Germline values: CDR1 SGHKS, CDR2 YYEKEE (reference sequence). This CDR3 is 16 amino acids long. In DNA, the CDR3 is TGTGCCAGCAGCCCGGGGGACTTCCGGGCTACCTACGAGCAGTACTTC. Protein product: CASSPGDFRATYEQYF.

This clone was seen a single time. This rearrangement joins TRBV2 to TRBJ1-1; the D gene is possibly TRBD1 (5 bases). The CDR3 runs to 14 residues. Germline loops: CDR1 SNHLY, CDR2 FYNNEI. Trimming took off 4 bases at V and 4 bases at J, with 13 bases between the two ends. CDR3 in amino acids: CASSAMAGGTEAFF. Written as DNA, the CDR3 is TGTGCCAGCAGTGCGATGGCGGGGGGCACTGAAGCTTTCTTT.

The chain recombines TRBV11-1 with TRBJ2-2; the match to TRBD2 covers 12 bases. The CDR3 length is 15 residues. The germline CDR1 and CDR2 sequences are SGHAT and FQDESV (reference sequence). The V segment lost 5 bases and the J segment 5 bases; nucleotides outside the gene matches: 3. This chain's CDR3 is CASSPTSGGTGELFF. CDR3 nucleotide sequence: TGTGCCAGCAGCCCGACTAGCGGGGGAACCGGGGAGCTGTTTTTT.

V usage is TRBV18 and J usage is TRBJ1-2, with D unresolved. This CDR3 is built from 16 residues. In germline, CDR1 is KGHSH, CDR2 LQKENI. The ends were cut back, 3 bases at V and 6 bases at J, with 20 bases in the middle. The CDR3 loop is CASSPAAGGSKNGYTF. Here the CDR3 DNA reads TGTGCCAGCTCACCCGCGGCGGGAGGGAGCAAGAATGGCTACACCTTC.

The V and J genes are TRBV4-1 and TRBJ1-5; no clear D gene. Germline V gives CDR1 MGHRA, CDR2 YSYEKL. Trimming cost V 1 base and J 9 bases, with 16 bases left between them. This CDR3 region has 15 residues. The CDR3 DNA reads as TGCGCCAGCAGCCAAGTCACAACAGCAATCACGCCCCAGCATTTT. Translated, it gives CASSQVTTAITPQHF.

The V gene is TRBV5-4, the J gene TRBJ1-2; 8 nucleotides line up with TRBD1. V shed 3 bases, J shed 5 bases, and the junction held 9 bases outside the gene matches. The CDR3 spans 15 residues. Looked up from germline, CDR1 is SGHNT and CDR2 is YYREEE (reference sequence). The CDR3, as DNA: TGTGCCAGCAGCTGGGGTCCAGGGGGCACGTATGGCTACACCTTC. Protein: CASSWGPGGTYGYTF.

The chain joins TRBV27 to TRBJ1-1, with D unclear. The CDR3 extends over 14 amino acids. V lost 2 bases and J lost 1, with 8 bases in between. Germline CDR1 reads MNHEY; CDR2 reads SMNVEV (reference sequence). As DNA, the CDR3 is TGTGCCAGCAGTTTAATGAGGGCGAACACTGAAGCTTTCTTT. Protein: CASSLMRANTEAFF.